Shown below are 32 T cell receptor beta chains from a single sample sequenced in a study of shared clonotypes between healthy human individuals. Sequencing was performed with immunoSEQ multiplex PCR; in TCRdb, only in-frame clones are kept and a portion is missing. This sample has more than 1.2 million clones, with approximately 98.5% found just once. The specimen sequenced was naive CD4+ T cells sorted from blood. Subset defined: CD45RA+ positively selected. These receptors were collected from a man aged 25 to 45 in good health.

The chain is built from TRBV7-9 and TRBJ2-7; D is unclear. V shed 3 bases and J shed 6 bases, with 12 bases lying between them. The germline V gene encodes CDR1 SEHNR and CDR2 FQNEAQ (reference sequence). This CDR3 is 13 amino acids long. The CDR3 DNA follows: TGTGCCAGCAGCTTTCTCATGGTTGGCGAGCAGTACTTC. It encodes CASSFLMVGEQYF.

This chain uses TRBV6-1 with TRBJ2-7; the D gene could be TRBD1 or TRBD2 (6 bases each). The CDR3 consists of 12 residues. The V gene lost 0 bases and the J gene lost 8 bases, with 8 bases spanning the gap. Germline loops: CDR1 MNHNS, CDR2 SASEGT. CDR3 sequence (DNA): TGTGCCAGCAGTGAAGCCGGGGGCAAGCAGTACTTC. Amino acid sequence: CASSEAGGKQYF.

The chain links TRBV5-1 to TRBJ2-7; D is perhaps TRBD1 (5 bases). The CDR3 runs 15 residues. In germline, CDR1 is SGHRS, CDR2 YFSETQ. Trimming took off 3 bases at V and 1 base at J, with 14 bases between the two ends. CDR3 nucleotides: TGCGCCAGCAGCTCGATCTCAGGGTTATCCTACGAGCAGTACTTC. It yields the protein CASSSISGLSYEQYF.

The rearrangement uses TRBV6-6 and TRBJ1-2; 7 bases align to TRBD1. J was trimmed by 2 bases and V by 5 bases; bases with no gene match: 5. CDR3 length: 14 residues. Looked up from germline, CDR1 is MNHNY and CDR2 is SVGAGI (reference sequence). The CDR3 DNA reads as TGTGCCAGCAGTACTGACAGGGCGAACTATGGCTACACCTTC. It specifies CASSTDRANYGYTF.

The chain uses TRBV27 and TRBJ2-7, with a weak D call TRBD2 (7 bases). With 8 bases removed from V and 2 bases from J, the gap between germline ends came to 16 bases. CDR1 is MNHEY and CDR2 is SMNVEV in the germline V gene (reference sequence). The CDR3 length is 14 residues. The CDR3 spells CASAGRGIPYEQYF. CDR3 nucleotide sequence: TGTGCCAGCGCAGGGAGGGGGATCCCCTACGAGCAGTACTTC.

This chain uses TRBV28 with TRBJ2-7; D is ambiguous. V lost 6 bases and J lost 3, with 15 bases in between. Germline V CDR1 and CDR2: MDHEN, SYDVKM. The length of the CDR3 is 14 residues. The CDR3 nucleotides are TGTGCCAGCAGCCTTGGAAGCCCCCGCTACGAGCAGTACTTC. Translated: CASSLGSPRYEQYF. The whole variable domain, remainder taken from reference TRBV28 and TRBJ2-7, is DVKVTQSSRYLVKRTGEKVFLECVQDMDHENMFWYRQDPGLGLRLIYFSYDVKMKEKGDIPEGYSVSREKKERFSLILESASTNQTSMYLCASSLGSPRYEQYFGPGTRLTVT.

This rearrangement joins TRBV19 to TRBJ1-1; D is uncertain. With 3 bases removed from V and 2 bases from J, the gap between germline ends came to 13 bases. Looked up from germline, CDR1 is LNHDA and CDR2 is SQIVND (reference sequence). The CDR3 is 15 residues long. The CDR3 is CASSMGLGVNTEAFF. The CDR3 DNA follows: TGTGCCAGTAGTATGGGGTTGGGCGTAAACACTGAAGCTTTCTTT. Complete variable domain (other parts from reference TRBV19 and TRBJ1-1): DGGITQSPKYLFRKEGQNVTLSCEQNLNHDAMYWYRQDPGQGLRLIYYSQIVNDFQKGDIAEGYSVSREKKESFPLTVTSAQKNPTAFYLCASSMGLGVNTEAFFGQGTRLTVV.

As regards this clone: The sample contains more than one DNA sequence encoding this CDR3. This sequence joins TRBV9 and TRBJ2-7; D is tentatively TRBD1 or TRBD2 (5 bases each). V lost 0 bases and J lost 4, with 11 bases in between. This CDR3 has 14 amino acids. Germline lookup yields CDR1 SGDLS and CDR2 YYNGEE. The CDR3 sequence is CASSVAYGGYEQYF. CDR3 DNA: TGTGCCAGCAGCGTAGCATATGGGGGTTACGAGCAGTACTTC. The variable domain in full, with the rest retrieved from reference TRBV9 and TRBJ2-7, is DSGVTQTPKHLITATGQRVTLRCSPRSGDLSVYWYQQSLDQGLQFLIQYYNGEERAKGNILERFSAQQFPDLHSELNLSSLELGDSALYFCASSVAYGGYEQYFGPGTRLTVT.

The chain carries TRBV28 and TRBJ2-3; no reliable D call. Germline assignment: CDR1 MDHEN and CDR2 SYDVKM. The CDR3 spans 17 residues. V was clipped by 5 bases and J by 6 bases, with 24 bases between them. The CDR3 DNA sequence: TGTGCCAGCAGTCAACCAAAAAAGGTCACCACGATGGATACGCAGTATTTT. Its translation: CASSQPKKVTTMDTQYF.

The chain is built from TRBV5-6 and TRBJ2-1, with 8 bases that match TRBD2. CDR3 length equals 17 residues. J gave up 7 bases and V 4 bases, and 16 bases lay outside the gene matches. Germline CDR1 reads SGHDT; CDR2 reads YYEEEE. The CDR3 reads CASSLKIAGLFTNEQFF. The CDR3 nucleotides read TGTGCCAGCAGCCTAAAAATAGCGGGATTATTCACAAATGAGCAGTTCTTC.

The CDR3: CASSQDSNSGRAAEDTQYF. The CDR3, as DNA: TGCGCCAGCAGCCAAGATTCCAATAGCGGGAGGGCCGCGGAAGATACGCAGTATTTT. V is TRBV4-1 and J is TRBJ2-3, with 11 bases lining up with TRBD2. V lost 0 bases and J lost 5; bases outside the gene matches: 13. Per the germline V gene, CDR1 is MGHRA and CDR2 is YSYEKL. This CDR3 has 19 residues.

This chain links TRBV11-3 with TRBJ2-7, with 8 bases matching TRBD1. V lost 6 bases, J lost 5 bases, and 9 bases stayed unmatched. The CDR3 is made up of 14 amino acids. CDR1 is SGHNT, CDR2 YENEEA, per germline. CDR3 protein: CASSRGQGAHEQYF. The CDR3, as DNA: TGTGCCAGCAGTCGTGGACAGGGCGCTCACGAGCAGTACTTC.

The chain combines TRBV18 with TRBJ2-7, with no clear D. Germline lookup yields CDR1 KGHSH and CDR2 LQKENI. Trimming stripped 5 bases from V and 3 bases from J, with 11 bases between. The CDR3 consists of 13 residues. CDR3 bases: TGTGCCAGCTCAACGACCGCGGACTACGAGCAGTACTTC. As protein: CASSTTADYEQYF.

The rearrangement links TRBV5-6 to TRBJ2-1, with D possibly being TRBD2 (6 bases). Germline CDR1 reads SGHDT; CDR2 reads YYEEEE. V was shortened by 6 bases and J by 0 bases, with 13 bases between the two germline ends. The CDR3 loop spans 15 amino acids. The CDR3 DNA follows: TGTGCCAGCACCCTAGCGCCCAGCTCCTACAATGAGCAGTTCTTC. Translation gives CASTLAPSSYNEQFF.

The chain recombines TRBV6-1 with TRBJ1-2, with D possibly TRBD1 on 6 matching bases. Trimming left V 11 bases short and J 1 base short, with 20 bases between. Looked up from germline, CDR1 is MNHNS and CDR2 is SASEGT. The CDR3 loop spans 15 amino acids. Here the CDR3 DNA reads TGTGCCTCTGGGGGGCGCCGTACTGATAACTATGGCTACACCTTC. Translation gives CASGGRRTDNYGYTF.

A note on this clone: Other DNA sequences in this specimen translate into the identical CDR3. The chain links TRBV28 to TRBJ2-7; TRBD1 is a possible D gene (6 bases). The CDR3 length is 12 residues. V shed 6 bases and J shed 3 bases, with 9 bases lying between them. Per the germline V gene, CDR1 is MDHEN and CDR2 is SYDVKM. In nucleotides, the CDR3 is TGTGCCAGCAGACCGGACAGCTACGAGCAGTACTTC. This codes for CASRPDSYEQYF.

About this clone: The sample has other DNA sequences that encode this CDR3 too. CDR3 in amino acids: CASSPDQETQYF. The CDR3 DNA reads TGTGCCAGCTCACCCGACCAAGAGACCCAGTACTTC. The V call is TRBV18, the J call TRBJ2-5; no reliable D call. V was cut by 3 bases and J by 0 bases, with 2 bases left in between. CDR3 length: 12 residues. Germline-derived CDR1 and CDR2 are KGHSH and LQKENI.

Details on this clone: This CDR3 is also generated by other DNA sequences in the sample. The chain has TRBV9 and TRBJ2-7; a possible D gene is TRBD2 (7 bases). CDR1 is SGDLS and CDR2 is YYNGEE in the germline V gene. The CDR3 length is 14 residues. The V end lost 0 bases, the J end lost 2 bases, and 9 bases lay between the germline ends. The CDR3 nucleotides are TGTGCCAGCAGCGTAGAAGGGGGGGCCTACGAGCAGTACTTC. It codes for CASSVEGGAYEQYF. Based on the CDR3 plus reference TRBV9 and TRBJ2-7, the full variable domain is DSGVTQTPKHLITATGQRVTLRCSPRSGDLSVYWYQQSLDQGLQFLIQYYNGEERAKGNILERFSAQQFPDLHSELNLSSLELGDSALYFCASSVEGGAYEQYFGPGTRLTVT.

Concerning this clone itself: This same CDR3 is encoded by further DNA sequences in the sample. The genes are TRBV11-2 and TRBJ2-1; D remains ambiguous. CDR1 SGHAT and CDR2 FQNNGV come from the germline V gene. The V and J ends lost 6 bases and 1 base respectively, with 4 bases between them. The CDR3 totals 12 residues. The DNA of the CDR3 is TGTGCCAGCAGTGGTTCCTACAATGAGCAGTTCTTC. It yields the protein CASSGSYNEQFF.

V gene TRBV10-3 combines with J gene TRBJ2-7, with TRBD2 identical over 10 bases. Trimming cost V 8 bases and J 6 bases; bases outside gene matches: 7. The germline gives CDR1 ENHRY, CDR2 SYGVKD. The CDR3 is 13 residues long. The CDR3 reads CAIWSGRASEQYF. In nucleotides, the CDR3 is TGTGCCATCTGGAGCGGGAGGGCAAGCGAGCAGTACTTC.

There are a few counts of this clone. This chain connects TRBV18 to TRBJ1-2; D unclear. The CDR3 length is 12 residues. Trimming took off 2 bases at V and 7 bases at J, with 8 bases between the two ends. Germline V gene lookup returns CDR1 KGHSH and CDR2 LQKENI. The CDR3 sequence: CASSPKTFGYTF. DNA for the CDR3: TGTGCCAGCTCACCAAAGACGTTTGGCTACACCTTC.

This chain connects TRBV5-6 to TRBJ2-1; D not resolved. The CDR3 consists of 16 residues. V was pared by 0 bases and J by 7 bases, with 17 bases between. Per germline, CDR1 SGHDT and CDR2 YYEEEE. CDR3 nucleotide sequence: TGTGCCAGCAGCTTGGTAGACCGGCCCATCGAGAATGAGCAGTTCTTC. Encoded protein: CASSLVDRPIENEQFF.

Notes on this clone: The same CDR3 is also encoded by other DNA sequences in this sample. This chain uses TRBV6-5 with TRBJ1-5, with D uncertain. In germline, CDR1 is MNHEY, CDR2 SVGAGI. The CDR3 sequence is 14 residues long. V lost 0 bases and J lost 0, with 3 bases in between. The CDR3 DNA follows: TGTGCCAGCAGTTACTCGAGTAGCAATCAGCCCCAGCATTTT. Protein: CASSYSSSNQPQHF.

The chain couples TRBV29-1 to TRBJ1-1; TRBD1 matches at 7 bases. CDR3 length: 15 residues. J gave up 2 bases and V 7 bases, and 13 bases lay outside the gene matches. Germline values: CDR1 SQVTM, CDR2 ANQGSEA. The CDR3 nucleotides are TGCAGCGCCATTCGCCGGGACAGAAGAAACACTGAAGCTTTCTTT. Translated: CSAIRRDRRNTEAFF.

The V and J genes are TRBV6-4 and TRBJ2-1; 9 bases agree with TRBD2. The V gene end was trimmed by 6 bases and the J gene end by 4 bases; junction bases not matched to a gene: 7. Germline CDR1 MRHNA, CDR2 SNTAGT. CDR3 length equals 15 residues. CDR3 nucleotides: TGTGCCAGCAGCGATAGCGGGAGAAAGTACAATGAGCAGTTCTTC. Protein sequence: CASSDSGRKYNEQFF.

The chain couples TRBV6-1 to TRBJ2-1, with unresolved D. The CDR3 spans 14 residues. The germline V gene encodes CDR1 MNHNS and CDR2 SASEGT. With 4 bases removed from V and 2 bases from J, the gap between germline ends came to 9 bases. CDR3 sequence (DNA): TGTGCCAGCAGTGTGACCGGCACCTACAATGAGCAGTTCTTC. This translates into CASSVTGTYNEQFF.

V is TRBV29-1 and J is TRBJ2-3; 9 bases are shared with TRBD2. This CDR3 has 17 residues. Germline V gene data show CDR1 as SQVTM and CDR2 as ANQGSEA. Trimming at V came to 4 bases and at J to 4 bases, leaving 15 bases not matched to a gene. CDR3 protein: CSVGGLSAGGPSDTQYF. The CDR3 nucleotides are TGCAGCGTTGGGGGCCTTTCGGCGGGAGGGCCCTCAGATACGCAGTATTTT.

This chain uses TRBV9 with TRBJ2-2, with 9 bases aligning to TRBD1. The CDR3 is 14 residues long. V shed 3 bases, J shed 5 bases, and the junction held 2 bases outside the gene matches. The germline CDR1 and CDR2 sequences are SGDLS and YYNGEE. The CDR3 DNA reads TGTGCCAGCAGCGGGACAGGGGTAACCGGGGAGCTGTTTTTT. The encoded protein is CASSGTGVTGELFF.

The V gene is TRBV10-3, the J gene TRBJ1-1, with a weak D call TRBD1 (6 bases). Trimming took off 4 bases at V and 8 bases at J, with 8 bases between the two ends. There are 11 residues in the CDR3. CDR1 and CDR2 from the germline V gene are ENHRY and SYGVKD. CDR3 sequence reads: CAISGGGEAFF. DNA for the CDR3: TGTGCCATCAGTGGAGGGGGAGAAGCTTTCTTT.

The chain recombines TRBV15 with TRBJ2-1; TRBD2 matches at 9 bases. Germline V gives CDR1 LNHNV, CDR2 YYDKDF (reference sequence). Losses at the gene ends were 3 bases for V and 6 bases for J; bases not matched to a gene: 9. The length of the CDR3 is 16 residues. The CDR3 protein is CATSSSRSGRINEQFF. CDR3 DNA sequence: TGTGCCACCAGCAGCTCCCGGAGCGGGAGGATCAATGAGCAGTTCTTC. The entire variable domain, with the rest obtained from reference TRBV15 and TRBJ2-1, is as follows: DAMVIQNPRYQVTQFGKPVTLSCSQTLNHNVMYWYQQKSSQAPKLLFHYYDKDFNNEADTPDNFQSRRPNTSFCFLDIRSPGLGDTAMYLCATSSSRSGRINEQFFGPGTRLTVL.

The rearrangement links TRBV6-5 to TRBJ2-6; 7 bases agree with TRBD1. The V and J ends lost 3 bases and 3 bases, in that order; junction bases with no gene match: 5. CDR1 MNHEY and CDR2 SVGAGI come from the germline V gene. The CDR3 consists of 16 residues. The CDR3 region is CASSYSRGLGANVLTF. CDR3 nucleotide sequence: TGTGCCAGCAGTTATTCTAGGGGGCTTGGGGCCAACGTCCTGACTTTC.

The V gene is TRBV7-3, the J gene TRBJ2-1; TRBD1 is a possible D gene (5 bases). The length of the CDR3 is 15 residues. The germline gives CDR1 SGHTA, CDR2 FQGTGA. Trimming left V 3 bases short and J 2 bases short, with 11 bases between. The DNA for the CDR3 is TGTGCCAGCAGCTTTAATCCAGGGACCTACAATGAGCAGTTCTTC. This translates into CASSFNPGTYNEQFF.